These 32 T cell receptor beta chains originate from one sample sequenced in a study of blood T cell repertoires in COVID-19. Profiling relied on immunoSEQ multiplex PCR, and the TCRdb table lists in-frame clones only, not all of them. The sample holds around 310,000 clones, under 90% seen once. Input material: PBMCs or T cells enriched from blood (not recorded which). These receptors all stem from a woman between 25 and 40 years old who had recovered from COVID-19.

The chain recombines TRBV6-5 with TRBJ2-3, with no clear D. V was trimmed by 2 bases and J by 1 base, leaving 7 bases between them. Germline V lookup: CDR1 MNHEY, CDR2 SVGAGI. The CDR3 spans 14 residues. The DNA of the CDR3 is TGTGCCAGCAGTTACCAGATACGCACAGATACGCAGTATTTT. Translated: CASSYQIRTDTQYF.

CDR3 loop: CASTDSLGPQHF. In DNA form, the CDR3 reads TGTGCCAGCACGGACTCCCTAGGGCCCCAGCATTTT. The V and J genes are TRBV12-3 or TRBV12-4 and TRBJ1-5; unclear D gene. V was clipped by 7 bases and J by 9 bases, with 13 bases between them. CDR3 size: 12 residues.

The chain recombines TRBV4-2 with TRBJ2-5; maybe TRBD2 (6 bases). Trimming shortened V by 1 base and J by 1 base, and 7 bases separated the two germline ends. The CDR3 consists of 14 residues. CDR1 LGHNA and CDR2 YNFKEQ come from the germline V gene. Here the CDR3 reads CASSQGTTQETQYF. In DNA form, the CDR3 reads TGTGCCAGCAGCCAAGGGACTACCCAAGAGACCCAGTACTTC.

The chain combines TRBV18 with TRBJ1-1; no clear D. Trimming removed 3 bases at V and 1 base at J, with 9 bases between. CDR1 and CDR2 from the germline V gene are KGHSH and LQKENI. The CDR3 loop spans 14 amino acids. CDR3 loop: CASSPRGSNTEAFF. CDR3 bases: TGTGCCAGCTCACCCCGAGGCTCGAACACTGAAGCTTTCTTT.

The chain combines TRBV27 with TRBJ2-7; TRBD2 agrees at 11 bases. This CDR3 is built from 14 residues. The J segment lost 3 bases and the V segment lost 5 bases, leaving 3 bases of the junction unmatched. Per the germline V gene, CDR1 is MNHEY and CDR2 is SMNVEV (reference sequence). CDR3 sequence reads: CASSPGLADYEQYF. CDR3 in DNA: TGTGCCAGCAGTCCGGGACTAGCGGACTACGAGCAGTACTTC.

This sequence joins TRBV4-3 and TRBJ2-1; D is ambiguous. The germline gives CDR1 LGHNA, CDR2 YSLEER. Trimming shortened V by 0 bases and J by 6 bases, and 21 bases separated the two germline ends. This CDR3 has 18 residues. The DNA for the CDR3 is TGCGCCAGCAGCCAAGAAATGAGGCTAGTTAGTTTTCTCAATGAGCAGTTCTTC. It codes for CASSQEMRLVSFLNEQFF.

The V and J genes are TRBV10-3 and TRBJ1-3; unclear D gene. Trimming pared 5 bases from V and 0 bases from J, leaving 5 bases between. The germline V gene encodes CDR1 ENHRY and CDR2 SYGVKD. This CDR3 region has 13 residues. This CDR3 is CAISKYSGNTIYF. The CDR3 bases are TGTGCCATCAGTAAATACTCTGGAAACACCATATATTTT.

CDR3 sequence (DNA): TGTGCCAGCTCTGGTACGGGTAGGAACACTGAAGCTTTCTTT. Encoded protein: CASSGTGRNTEAFF. The chain combines TRBV18 with TRBJ1-1; no clear D gene. The CDR3 extends over 14 amino acids. In germline, CDR1 is KGHSH, CDR2 LQKENI. V lost 6 bases and J 1 base, leaving 12 bases between the germline ends.

The V and J genes are TRBV5-8 and TRBJ1-2; TRBD1 matches at 8 bases. Germline loops: CDR1 SGHTS, CDR2 YDEGEE. The CDR3 loop spans 13 amino acids. V shed 4 bases and J 8 bases; nucleotides not matched to a gene: 7. CDR3 in DNA: TGTGCCAGCAGCCTGGGACAGGCTGAGGGCTACACCTTC. This codes for CASSLGQAEGYTF.

This rearrangement joins TRBV5-1 to TRBJ2-1, with 9 bases matching TRBD1. Germline CDR1 and CDR2: SGHRS and YFSETQ. The CDR3 has 18 amino acids. After removal of 4 bases from V and 0 bases from J, the junction contained 11 bases not matched to a gene. CDR3 protein: CASSAWGQGMSSYNEQFF. The CDR3, as DNA: TGCGCCAGCAGCGCGTGGGGACAGGGTATGAGCTCCTACAATGAGCAGTTCTTC. Looking up the rest from reference TRBV5-1 and TRBJ2-1 gives the full variable domain: KAGVTQTPRYLIKTRGQQVTLSCSPISGHRSVSWYQQTPGQGLQFLFEYFSETQRNKGNFPGRFSGRQFSNSRSEMNVSTLELGDSALYLCASSAWGQGMSSYNEQFFGPGTRLTVL.

The rearrangement joins TRBV6-5 to TRBJ1-1, with D hard to call. CDR1 is MNHEY and CDR2 is SVGAGI in the germline V gene. V lost 6 bases and J 6 bases, leaving 11 bases between the germline ends. This CDR3 contains 12 residues. The CDR3 protein is CASRVFSSEAFF. The CDR3, as DNA: TGTGCCAGCAGGGTGTTCAGTTCTGAAGCTTTCTTT.

This chain uses TRBV6-5 with TRBJ2-7, with D maybe TRBD1 (6 bases). Germline V gene data show CDR1 as MNHEY and CDR2 as SVGAGI. The CDR3 totals 13 residues. Trimming shortened V by 3 bases and J by 3 bases, and 9 bases separated the two germline ends. The CDR3, as DNA: TGTGCCAGCAGTTATAACAGGGACTACGAGCAGTACTTC. This encodes CASSYNRDYEQYF.

The chain recombines TRBV19 with TRBJ1-3; D is ambiguous. Germline-derived CDR1 and CDR2 are LNHDA and SQIVND (reference sequence). Trimming removed 2 bases from V and 0 bases from J, with 11 bases in between. The CDR3 sequence is 16 residues long. The CDR3 protein is CASSISPPDSGNTIYF. The CDR3 DNA follows: TGTGCCAGTAGTATATCCCCCCCAGACTCTGGAAACACCATATATTTT.

The chain uses TRBV7-2 and TRBJ2-7, with 10 bases matching TRBD2. J was trimmed by 5 bases and V by 1 base; bases with no gene match: 14. This CDR3 contains 18 residues. Germline CDR1 reads SGHTA; CDR2 reads FQGNSA. The DNA of the CDR3 is TGTGCCAGCAGCTTAGGGACTGCAGGACTAGCGGTTTTAAACGAGCAGTACTTC. The encoded protein is CASSLGTAGLAVLNEQYF.

J is TRBJ2-3 and V is TRBV6-9; D is unclear. The CDR3 length is 14 residues. Germline V gene lookup returns CDR1 MNHGY and CDR2 SVAAGI. Between the trimmed V and J ends, which lost 2 bases and 4 bases, there was a span of 10 bases. CDR3: CASSYAAFPDTQYF. The CDR3 DNA is TGTGCCAGCAGTTATGCAGCGTTCCCAGATACGCAGTATTTT.

V gene TRBV10-3 combines with J gene TRBJ2-7, with a weak D call TRBD2 (6 bases). There are 15 residues in the CDR3. Looked up from germline, CDR1 is ENHRY and CDR2 is SYGVKD. V lost 8 bases and J 3 bases, leaving 20 bases between the germline ends. The CDR3 loop is CAIGGGTGDNYEQYF. Written as DNA, the CDR3 is TGTGCCATCGGGGGAGGAACGGGAGACAACTACGAGCAGTACTTC.

The chain carries TRBV10-3 and TRBJ2-7, with 7 bases aligning to TRBD1. Germline loops: CDR1 ENHRY, CDR2 SYGVKD. CDR3 length: 13 residues. Unmatched junction bases numbered 5, after V lost 6 bases and J lost 3 bases. CDR3 sequence: CAIRPGQRYEQYF. CDR3 nucleotides: TGTGCCATCAGACCGGGACAGCGCTACGAGCAGTACTTC.

The chain couples TRBV2 to TRBJ2-7, with 14 positions matching TRBD2. Losses at the gene ends were 6 bases for V and 5 bases for J; bases not matched to a gene: 15. CDR3 size: 18 residues. Germline lookup yields CDR1 SNHLY and CDR2 FYNNEI. The CDR3 loop reads CASSPGTSGSQVWDEQYF. The CDR3 DNA reads as TGTGCCAGCAGCCCGGGGACTAGCGGGAGTCAAGTCTGGGACGAGCAGTACTTC.

The rearrangement links TRBV6-5 to TRBJ2-7; 9 bases align to TRBD2. The CDR3 sequence is 14 residues long. V lost 7 bases to trimming and J lost 6 bases; unmatched junction nucleotides: 10. Per the germline V gene, CDR1 is MNHEY and CDR2 is SVGAGI. The CDR3 sequence is CASISSGSSPEQYF. CDR3 sequence (DNA): TGTGCCAGCATAAGTAGCGGGAGTTCCCCCGAGCAGTACTTC.

The rearrangement links TRBV29-1 to TRBJ2-7; TRBD2 matches at 7 bases. The V gene end was trimmed by 6 bases and the J gene end by 0 bases; junction bases not matched to a gene: 8. Germline CDR1 and CDR2: SQVTM and ANQGSEA. The CDR3 is made up of 14 amino acids. CDR3 bases: TGCAGCGTGGGGGGGTACAGTGTCTCCTACGAGCAGTACTTC. It specifies CSVGGYSVSYEQYF.

The chain has TRBV12-5 and TRBJ1-5; the match to TRBD1 covers 9 bases. The CDR3 is 14 amino acids. Trimming cost V 9 bases and J 2 bases; bases outside gene matches: 5. Germline V gene data show CDR1 as LGHNT and CDR2 as FRNRAP. CDR3 in amino acids: CASQQGAGNQPQHF. CDR3 nucleotides: TGTGCTAGCCAACAGGGGGCAGGCAATCAGCCCCAGCATTTT. Complete variable domain (other parts from reference TRBV12-5 and TRBJ1-5): DARVTQTPRHKVTEMGQEVTMRCQPILGHNTVFWYRQTMMQGLELLAYFRNRAPLDDSGMPKDRFSAEMPDATLATLKIQPSEPRDSAVYFCASQQGAGNQPQHFGDGTRLSIL.

This chain joins TRBV7-2 and TRBJ1-3; perhaps TRBD1 as D (6 bases). Trimming shortened V by 8 bases and J by 1 base, and 18 bases separated the two germline ends. This CDR3 spans 16 amino acids. The germline gives CDR1 SGHTA, CDR2 FQGNSA. DNA of the CDR3: TGTGCCAGCTGTCTGATACAGGGTGGTTCTGGAAACACCATATATTTT. As protein: CASCLIQGGSGNTIYF.

This chain connects TRBV27 to TRBJ2-7, with D perhaps matching TRBD1 (6 bases). Per germline, CDR1 MNHEY and CDR2 SMNVEV (reference sequence). The ends were cut back, 1 base at V and 1 base at J, with 8 bases in the middle. The CDR3 extends over 14 amino acids. The CDR3 sequence: CASSLYRGSYEQYF. DNA for the CDR3: TGTGCCAGCAGTTTATATAGGGGGTCCTACGAGCAGTACTTC.

This chain uses TRBV12-3 or TRBV12-4 with TRBJ1-1, with 8 bases identical to TRBD1. V trimming: 6 bases; J trimming: 4 bases; junction bases outside the gene matches: 4. This CDR3 comprises 13 residues. In nucleotides, the CDR3 is TGTGCCAGCAGACAGGGGGTCGGCACTGAAGCTTTCTTT. The encoded protein is CASRQGVGTEAFF.

The V call is TRBV6-2 or TRBV6-3, the J call TRBJ2-1, with TRBD2 identical over 7 bases. The CDR3 consists of 17 residues. Trimming took 2 bases from V and 7 from J; bases not matched to a gene: 14. Per germline, CDR1 MNHEY and CDR2 SVGEGT. The CDR3 reads CASSYVLGGKAWNEQFF. Written as DNA, the CDR3 is TGTGCCAGCAGTTACGTTTTGGGGGGGAAGGCGTGGAATGAGCAGTTCTTC.

This clone was recorded only once. The chain is built from TRBV4-1 and TRBJ1-1, with D hard to call. Between the trimmed V and J ends, which lost 1 base and 3 bases, there was a span of 9 bases. CDR3 length: 14 amino acids. CDR1 is MGHRA, CDR2 YSYEKL, per germline. In DNA, the CDR3 is TGCGCCAGCAGCCAAGGAGGCGGGGACACTGAAGCTTTCTTT. Translated: CASSQGGGDTEAFF.

This chain links TRBV5-4 with TRBJ2-1; perhaps TRBD1 as D (5 bases). Looked up from germline, CDR1 is SGHNT and CDR2 is YYREEE (reference sequence). V was clipped by 7 bases and J by 0 bases, with 11 bases between them. The CDR3 length is 14 residues. DNA for the CDR3: TGTGCCAGCGTCAGGGATAGCTCCTACAATGAGCAGTTCTTC. Protein sequence: CASVRDSSYNEQFF. The whole variable domain, filled in from reference TRBV5-4 and TRBJ2-1, reads ETGVTQSPTHLIKTRGQQVTLRCSSQSGHNTVSWYQQALGQGPQFIFQYYREEENGRGNFPPRFSGLQFPNYSSELNVNALELDDSALYLCASVRDSSYNEQFFGPGTRLTVL.

The rearrangement links TRBV4-1 to TRBJ2-7; weak D call: TRBD1 (6 bases). Germline loops: CDR1 MGHRA, CDR2 YSYEKL. V shed 0 bases and J shed 0 bases, with 12 bases lying between them. CDR3 length: 16 amino acids. The CDR3 DNA reads TGCGCCAGCAGCCAAGAAGGGGGTTTAAGCTCCTACGAGCAGTACTTC. Its translation: CASSQEGGLSSYEQYF.

This clone appeared a few times. The chain is built from TRBV10-3 and TRBJ1-3; 10 bases fit TRBD1. From germline, CDR1 is ENHRY and CDR2 SYGVKD. V lost 6 bases to trimming and J lost 1 base; unmatched junction nucleotides: 6. This CDR3 contains 16 residues. The CDR3 bases are TGTGCCATCAGCAGGACAGGGGGTCCATCTGGAAACACCATATATTTT. This translates into CAISRTGGPSGNTIYF.

This chain uses TRBV6-5 with TRBJ1-3; D remains unclear. The V end lost 0 bases, the J end lost 0 bases, and 9 bases lay between the germline ends. Germline CDR1 MNHEY, CDR2 SVGAGI. There are 16 residues in the CDR3. The CDR3, as DNA: TGTGCCAGCAGTTACTCGCGCAGGCTCTCTGGAAACACCATATATTTT. This translates into CASSYSRRLSGNTIYF.

The DNA of the CDR3 is TGTGCCAGCAGCCGGAAAGGACAGGGCATTTCCTACGAGCAGTACTTC. It encodes CASSRKGQGISYEQYF. The chain is built from TRBV14 and TRBJ2-7, with 8 bases aligning to TRBD1. CDR1 is SGHDN, CDR2 FVKESK, per germline. This CDR3 comprises 16 residues. Trimming took 4 bases from V and 1 from J; bases not matched to a gene: 9.

This rearrangement joins TRBV5-5 to TRBJ1-3; D is possibly TRBD1 (5 bases). The CDR3 contains 18 residues. CDR1 is SGHKS and CDR2 is YYEKEE in the germline V gene (reference sequence). Trimming removed 2 bases at V and 0 bases at J, with 18 bases between. The CDR3 nucleotides read TGTGCCAGCAGCTTTGTTTCGCCAGGGTTCCCCTCTGGAAACACCATATATTTT. Encoded protein: CASSFVSPGFPSGNTIYF.